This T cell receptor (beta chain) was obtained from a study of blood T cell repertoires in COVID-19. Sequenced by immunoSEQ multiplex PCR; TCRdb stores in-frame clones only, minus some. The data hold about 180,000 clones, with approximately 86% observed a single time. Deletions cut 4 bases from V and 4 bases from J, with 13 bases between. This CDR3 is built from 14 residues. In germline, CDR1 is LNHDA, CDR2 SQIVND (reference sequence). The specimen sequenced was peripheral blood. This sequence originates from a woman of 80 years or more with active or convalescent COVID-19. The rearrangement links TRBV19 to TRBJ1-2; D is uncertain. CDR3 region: CASSTPQAFYGYTF. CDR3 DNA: TGTGCCAGTAGTACACCCCAGGCGTTCTATGGCTACACCTTC. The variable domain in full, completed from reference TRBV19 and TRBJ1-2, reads DGGITQSPKYLFRKEGQNVTLSCEQNLNHDAMYWYRQDPGQGLRLIYYSQIVNDFQKGDIAEGYSVSREKKESFPLTVTSAQKNPTAFYLCASSTPQAFYGYTFGSGTRLTVV.